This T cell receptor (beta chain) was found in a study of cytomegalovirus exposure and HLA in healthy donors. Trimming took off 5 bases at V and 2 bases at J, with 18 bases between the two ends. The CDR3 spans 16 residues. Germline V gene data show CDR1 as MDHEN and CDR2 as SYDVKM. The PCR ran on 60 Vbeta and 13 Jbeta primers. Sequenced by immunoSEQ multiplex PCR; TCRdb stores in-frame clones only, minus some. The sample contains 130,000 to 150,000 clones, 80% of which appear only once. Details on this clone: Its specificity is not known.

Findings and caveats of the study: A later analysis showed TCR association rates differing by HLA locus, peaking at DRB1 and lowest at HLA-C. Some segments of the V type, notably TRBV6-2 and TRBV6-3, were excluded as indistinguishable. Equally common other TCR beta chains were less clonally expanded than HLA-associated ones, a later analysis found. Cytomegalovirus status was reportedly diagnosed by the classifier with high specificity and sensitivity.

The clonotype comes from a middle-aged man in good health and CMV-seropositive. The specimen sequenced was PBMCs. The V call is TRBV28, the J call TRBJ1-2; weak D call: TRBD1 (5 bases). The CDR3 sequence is CASSPPGGSPNYGYTF. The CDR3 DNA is TGTGCCAGCAGTCCCCCGGGGGGGAGCCCCAACTATGGCTACACCTTC.